The 8 T cell receptor beta chains below all came from one sample that was sequenced in a study of T cell repertoires in cytomegalovirus infection. A single record per CDR3 protein comes from TCRdb applying MiXCR to the reads. Among 150,000 to 200,000 distinct CDR3 sequences listed, 7.5% to 10% were seen once. The specimen sequenced was PBMCs. These receptors all stem from a human donor in good health (CMV status not recorded). Some clones in this sample may be carry-over from other donors' samples.

This clonotype was detected many times. The chain has TRBV28 and TRBJ1-2, with a possible D match to TRBD1 (6 bases). Deletions cut 6 bases from V and 7 bases from J, with 15 bases between. The CDR3 has 13 amino acids. Germline lookup yields CDR1 MDHEN and CDR2 SYDVKM. The CDR3 here is CASRAWGAGGYTF. The CDR3 DNA follows: TGTGCCAGCAGGGCGTGGGGGGCAGGTGGCTACACCTTC.

The chain recombines TRBV27 with TRBJ2-3; a possible D gene is TRBD2 (5 bases). The V end lost 6 bases, the J end lost 1 base, and 14 bases lay between the germline ends. This CDR3 comprises 15 residues. Germline lookup yields CDR1 MNHEY and CDR2 SMNVEV (reference sequence). CDR3 DNA: TGTGCCAGCAGGGGTCCGGGATTCGGCACAGATACGCAGTATTTT. Its protein is CASRGPGFGTDTQYF.

There are many counts of this clonotype. The chain uses TRBV28 and TRBJ1-2, with 9 bases that match TRBD1. V lost 3 bases, J lost 3 bases, and 5 bases stayed unmatched. Germline V gives CDR1 MDHEN, CDR2 SYDVKM. CDR3 length: 15 amino acids. CDR3 sequence reads: CASSLGTGWDYGYTF. For the CDR3, the DNA is TGTGCCAGCAGTTTGGGGACAGGGTGGGACTATGGCTACACCTTC.

This clonotype was recorded at least ten times. This sequence joins TRBV12-3 or TRBV12-4 and TRBJ1-2; TRBD1 might be the D (6 bases). Trimming removed 6 bases from V and 8 bases from J, with 19 bases in between. The CDR3 loop spans 14 amino acids. For the CDR3, the DNA is TGTGCCAGCAGCCTGGGGGGGGGCGCGGAGGGCTACACCTTC. Residues: CASSLGGGAEGYTF.

Many counts were recorded for this clonotype. The genes are TRBV7-2 and TRBJ1-1; TRBD1 might be the D (5 bases). Trimming shortened V by 5 bases and J by 4 bases, and 17 bases separated the two germline ends. Germline V gene data show CDR1 as SGHTA and CDR2 as FQGNSA. The CDR3 is 15 residues long. This CDR3 is CASSPRGPSPTEAFF. CDR3 in DNA: TGTGCCAGCAGCCCCCGGGGCCCGTCACCCACTGAAGCTTTCTTT. The complete variable domain, with remaining parts taken from reference TRBV7-2 and TRBJ1-1, reads GAGVSQSPSNKVTEKGKDVELRCDPISGHTALYWYRQSLGQGLEFLIYFQGNSAPDKSGLPSDRFSAERTGGSVSTLTIQRTQQEDSAVYLCASSPRGPSPTEAFFGQGTRLTVV.

This clonotype was recorded many times. The rearrangement links TRBV6-1 to TRBJ1-6; TRBD1 matches at 8 bases. Trimming took 6 bases from V and 5 from J; bases not matched to a gene: 9. Germline V CDR1 and CDR2: MNHNS, SASEGT. CDR3 size: 16 residues. The CDR3 is CASSAGQGRNNSPLHF. For the CDR3, the DNA is TGTGCCAGCAGCGCCGGACAGGGACGAAATAATTCACCCCTCCACTTT.

V usage is TRBV29-1 and J usage is TRBJ2-1, with 13 bases identical to TRBD2. The CDR3 has 16 residues. Germline loops: CDR1 SQVTM, CDR2 ANQGSEA. Losses at the gene ends were 7 bases for V and 8 bases for J; bases not matched to a gene: 14. The CDR3 DNA reads TGCAGCGCATCGGGACTAGCGGGACCCCTCGGCCATGAGCAGTTCTTC. It specifies CSASGLAGPLGHEQFF.

This clonotype has at least ten counts. The V gene is TRBV10-3, the J gene TRBJ1-1; the D is unclear. The CDR3 has 13 amino acids. CDR1 is ENHRY, CDR2 SYGVKD, per germline. Trimming removed 6 bases from V and 3 bases from J, with 11 bases in between. The CDR3 reads CAISSTWDTEAFF. CDR3 DNA: TGTGCCATCAGCTCCACATGGGACACTGAAGCTTTCTTT.